These 8 T cell receptor beta chains were sequenced from one sample in a study of cytomegalovirus exposure and HLA in healthy donors. The study ran its PCR with 60 Vbeta and 13 Jbeta primers. The assay was immunoSEQ multiplex PCR, and TCRdb's table has in-frame clones only and misses some. The repertoire has around 80,000 clones, roughly a tenth of them found once; the top ten carry around 26%. Sequencing was carried out using PBMCs. These receptors originate from a man between 60 and 75 years old in good health and CMV-seropositive.

The chain uses TRBV7-9 and TRBJ1-5; D call uncertain. CDR1 is SEHNR, CDR2 FQNEAQ, per germline (reference sequence). CDR3 length equals 16 residues. V was pared by 1 base and J by 0 bases, with 10 bases between. CDR3 loop: CASSLDGGDSNQPQHF. DNA for the CDR3: TGTGCCAGCAGCTTAGACGGCGGGGATAGCAATCAGCCCCAGCATTTT.

This clone was detected a few times. The CDR3 DNA is TGTGCCAGCAGGTGGGGAGCGGGAAGGCTAGAGACCCAGTACTTC. It specifies CASRWGAGRLETQYF. The chain links TRBV7-9 to TRBJ2-5; 7 bases agree with TRBD2. The CDR3 has 15 amino acids. The V and J ends lost 6 bases and 4 bases, in that order; junction bases with no gene match: 11. CDR1 and CDR2 (germline): SEHNR, FQNEAQ (reference sequence).

The chain uses TRBV7-8 and TRBJ2-7, with 9 bases identical to TRBD1. J gave up 4 bases and V 5 bases, and 9 bases lay outside the gene matches. The CDR3 runs to 15 residues. Per germline, CDR1 SGHVS and CDR2 FQNEAQ. This CDR3 is CASSPGQGRGYEQYF. In nucleotides, the CDR3 is TGTGCCAGCAGCCCCGGACAGGGGCGTGGGTACGAGCAGTACTTC.

This clone came up a few times. This chain links TRBV30 with TRBJ1-4; D gene ambiguous. Germline V CDR1 and CDR2: GTSNPN, SVGIG (reference sequence). The ends were cut back, 2 bases at V and 6 bases at J, with 16 bases in the middle. The CDR3 has 15 amino acids. CDR3 nucleotide sequence: TGTGCCTGGAGTCAGCGGACGGCGGGGTATGAAAAACTGTTTTTT. Translating gives CAWSQRTAGYEKLFF.

This clone was seen more than once but under ten times. CDR3 protein: CASSTGVAQETQYF. The DNA of the CDR3 is TGCGCCAGCAGTACAGGGGTAGCCCAAGAGACCCAGTACTTC. This sequence joins TRBV5-1 and TRBJ2-5, with 7 bases fitting TRBD1. CDR1 SGHRS and CDR2 YFSETQ come from the germline V gene. CDR3 length: 14 amino acids. J lost 1 base, V lost 5 bases, and 5 bases had no gene match.

This chain uses TRBV5-1 with TRBJ2-5; 8 bases match TRBD1. CDR1 is SGHRS, CDR2 YFSETQ, per germline. The V and J ends lost 4 bases and 1 base, in that order; junction bases with no gene match: 9. The CDR3 totals 16 residues. Written as DNA, the CDR3 is TGCGCCAGCAGCGCGTCCGGGACAGGCGCCCAAGAGACCCAGTACTTC. It encodes CASSASGTGAQETQYF.

As regards this clone: Because the CDR3 is missing its conserved closing phenylalanine or tryptophan, this is likely a read error. The DNA is omitted, as the CDR3 cannot be located on it reliably, and the CDR3 follows TCRdb's listing. V usage is TRBV29-1 and J usage is TRBJ1-2. The CDR3 is 11 amino acids long, termini counted. Germline V gene data show CDR1 as SQVTM and CDR2 as ANQGSEA. The CDR3 protein is CSAPSGYGHTL.

This chain uses TRBV6-5 with TRBJ2-1; 8 bases align to TRBD2. The CDR3 contains 14 residues. Germline V CDR1 and CDR2: MNHEY, SVGAGI. The V segment lost 6 bases and the J segment 5 bases; nucleotides outside the gene matches: 6. CDR3 region: CASSGRRGDNEQFF. CDR3 bases: TGTGCCAGCAGCGGACGGCGGGGGGACAATGAGCAGTTCTTC.